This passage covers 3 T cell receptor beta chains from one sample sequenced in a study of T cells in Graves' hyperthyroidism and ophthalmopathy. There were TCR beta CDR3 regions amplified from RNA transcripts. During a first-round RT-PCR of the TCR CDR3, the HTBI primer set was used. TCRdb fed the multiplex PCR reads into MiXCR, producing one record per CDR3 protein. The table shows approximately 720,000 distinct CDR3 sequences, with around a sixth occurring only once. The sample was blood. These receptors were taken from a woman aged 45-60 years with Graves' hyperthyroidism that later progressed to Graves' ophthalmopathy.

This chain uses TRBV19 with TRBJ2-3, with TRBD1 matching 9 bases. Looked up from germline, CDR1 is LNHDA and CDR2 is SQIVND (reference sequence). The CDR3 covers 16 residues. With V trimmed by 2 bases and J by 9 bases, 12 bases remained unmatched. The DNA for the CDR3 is TGTGCCAGTAGTATAAAATTGGAACAGGGGGCTTACACGCAGTATTTT. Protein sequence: CASSIKLEQGAYTQYF.

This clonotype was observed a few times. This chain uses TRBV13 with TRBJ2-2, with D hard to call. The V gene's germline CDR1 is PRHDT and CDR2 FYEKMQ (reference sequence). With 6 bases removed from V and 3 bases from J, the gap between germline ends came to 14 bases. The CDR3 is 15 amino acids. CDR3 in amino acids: CASREDSGDTGELFF. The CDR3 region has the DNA TGTGCCAGCAGGGAAGATAGTGGGGACACCGGGGAGCTGTTTTTT.

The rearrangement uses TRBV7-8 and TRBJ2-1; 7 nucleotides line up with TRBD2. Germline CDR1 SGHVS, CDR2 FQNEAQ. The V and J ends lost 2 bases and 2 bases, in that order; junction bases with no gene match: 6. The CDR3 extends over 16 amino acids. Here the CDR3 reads CASSLRGGGPYNEQFF. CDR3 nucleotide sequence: TGTGCCAGCAGCTTACGTGGGGGGGGACCCTACAATGAGCAGTTCTTC. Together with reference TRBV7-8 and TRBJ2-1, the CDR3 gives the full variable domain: GAGVSQSPRYKVAKRGQDVALRCDPISGHVSLFWYQQALGQGPEFLTYFQNEAQLDKSGLPSDRFFAERPEGSVSTLKIQRTQQEDSAVYLCASSLRGGGPYNEQFFGPGTRLTVL.